This T cell receptor beta chain was retrieved from a study of T cells in Graves' hyperthyroidism and ophthalmopathy. RNA transcripts gave rise to amplified TCR beta CDR3 regions. TCR CDR3 regions were first amplified by RT-PCR with HTBI primers. TCRdb reanalysed the multiplex PCR reads using MiXCR and keeps one entry per CDR3 protein. Counted here are around 720,000 distinct CDR3 sequences, approximately 36% occurring once; the ten biggest clones make up roughly 31%. V was clipped by 4 bases and J by 0 bases, with 13 bases between them. The CDR3 is 16 amino acids. Germline CDR1 MGHDK, CDR2 SYGVNS. The chain links TRBV25-1 to TRBJ1-3; D is unresolved. This TCR was sampled from a middle-aged woman with Graves' hyperthyroidism. What was sequenced was blood. This CDR3 reads CASSASVPDSGNTIYF. CDR3 in DNA: TGTGCCAGCAGTGCTAGCGTTCCAGACTCTGGAAACACCATATATTTT.